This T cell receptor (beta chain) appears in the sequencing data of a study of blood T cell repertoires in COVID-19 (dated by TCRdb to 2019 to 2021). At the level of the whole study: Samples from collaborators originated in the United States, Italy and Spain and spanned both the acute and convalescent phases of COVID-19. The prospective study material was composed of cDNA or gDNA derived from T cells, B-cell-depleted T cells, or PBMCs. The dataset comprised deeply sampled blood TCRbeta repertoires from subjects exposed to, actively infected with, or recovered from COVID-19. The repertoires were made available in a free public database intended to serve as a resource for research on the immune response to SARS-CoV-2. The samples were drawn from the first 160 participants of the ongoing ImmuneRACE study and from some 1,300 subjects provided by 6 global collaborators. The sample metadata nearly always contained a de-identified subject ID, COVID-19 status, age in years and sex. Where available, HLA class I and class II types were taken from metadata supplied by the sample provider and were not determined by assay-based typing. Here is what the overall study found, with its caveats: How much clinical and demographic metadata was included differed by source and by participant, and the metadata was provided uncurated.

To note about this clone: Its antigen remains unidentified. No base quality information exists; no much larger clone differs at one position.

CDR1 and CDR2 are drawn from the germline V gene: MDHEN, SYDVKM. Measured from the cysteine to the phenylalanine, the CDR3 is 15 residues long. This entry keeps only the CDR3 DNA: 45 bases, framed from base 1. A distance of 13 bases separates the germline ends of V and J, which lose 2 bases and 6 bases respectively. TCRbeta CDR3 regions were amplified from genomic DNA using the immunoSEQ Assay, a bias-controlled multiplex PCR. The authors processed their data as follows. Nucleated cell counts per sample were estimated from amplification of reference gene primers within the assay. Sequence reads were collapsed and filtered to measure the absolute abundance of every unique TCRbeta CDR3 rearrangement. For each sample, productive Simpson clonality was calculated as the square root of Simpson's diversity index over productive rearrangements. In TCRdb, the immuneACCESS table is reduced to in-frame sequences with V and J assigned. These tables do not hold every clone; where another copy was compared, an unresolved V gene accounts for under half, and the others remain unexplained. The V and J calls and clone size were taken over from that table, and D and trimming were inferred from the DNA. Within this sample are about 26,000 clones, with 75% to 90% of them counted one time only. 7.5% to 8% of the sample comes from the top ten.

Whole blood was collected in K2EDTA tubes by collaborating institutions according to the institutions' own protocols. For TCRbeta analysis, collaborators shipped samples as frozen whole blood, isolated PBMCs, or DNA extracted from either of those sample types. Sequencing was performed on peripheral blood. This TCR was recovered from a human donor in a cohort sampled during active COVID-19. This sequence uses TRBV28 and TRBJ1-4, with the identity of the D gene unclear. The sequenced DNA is TGTGCCAGCAGTTTAAGTGGCACAGTCGATGAAAAACTGTTTTTT. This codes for CASSLSGTVDEKLFF.